This T cell receptor beta chain was retrieved from a study of post-analysis software for immune sequencing data. TCR beta cDNA libraries had unique molecular identifiers. T cells numbering roughly 1 to 10 million yielded 500,000 to 550,000 cDNA molecules. Using its own MiXCR run on the PCR reads, TCRdb lists one record per CDR3 protein. The sample lists about 680,000 distinct CDR3 sequences, 55% to 60% occurring once. Germline CDR1 and CDR2: DFQATT and SNEGSKA (reference sequence). This CDR3 region has 14 residues. About this clonotype: Its specificity is not known. One end of the junction does not line up with germline, which may come from a read error.

General observations from the study: Comparison of patients with controls showed 4 to 6 TRBV segments more frequent in patients, TRBV5-6, TRBV5-1 and TRBV20-1 among them. Among multiple sclerosis patients, normalized Chao1 diversity was significantly below that of controls. With F measure, samples from one preparation batch clustered together strongly.

The specimen was blood. The receptor was derived from a girl aged 2 to 10 with multiple sclerosis. This chain links TRBV20-1 with TRBJ1-2; 7 nucleotides match TRBD1. The CDR3 protein is CSARGDSTNYGYTF. In DNA form, the CDR3 reads TGCAGTGCCAGAGGGGACAGCACTAACTATGGCTACACCTTC.